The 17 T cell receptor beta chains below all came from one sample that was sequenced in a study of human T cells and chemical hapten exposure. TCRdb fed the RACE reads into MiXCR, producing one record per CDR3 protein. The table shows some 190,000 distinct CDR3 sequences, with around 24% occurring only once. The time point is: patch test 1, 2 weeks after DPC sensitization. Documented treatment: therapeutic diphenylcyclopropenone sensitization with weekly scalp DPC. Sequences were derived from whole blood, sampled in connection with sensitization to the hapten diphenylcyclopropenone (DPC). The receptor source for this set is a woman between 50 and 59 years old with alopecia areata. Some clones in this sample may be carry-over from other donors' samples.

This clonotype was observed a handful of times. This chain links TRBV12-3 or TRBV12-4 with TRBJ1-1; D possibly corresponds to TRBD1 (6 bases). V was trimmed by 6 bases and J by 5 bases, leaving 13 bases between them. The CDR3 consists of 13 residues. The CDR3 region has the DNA TGTGCCAGCAGACTCAGGGGTGTGACTGAAGCTTTCTTT. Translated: CASRLRGVTEAFF.

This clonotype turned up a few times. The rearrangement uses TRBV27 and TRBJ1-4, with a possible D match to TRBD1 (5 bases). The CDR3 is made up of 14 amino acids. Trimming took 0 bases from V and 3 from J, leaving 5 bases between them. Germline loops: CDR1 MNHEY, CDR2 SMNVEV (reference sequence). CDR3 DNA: TGTGCCAGCAGTTTATCGGGGGCTAATGAAAAACTGTTTTTT. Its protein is CASSLSGANEKLFF.

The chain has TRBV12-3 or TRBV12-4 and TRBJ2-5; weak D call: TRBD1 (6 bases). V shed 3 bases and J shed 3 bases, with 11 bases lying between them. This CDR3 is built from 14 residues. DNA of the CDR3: TGTGCCAGCAGTTTGGGCTGGACAGAAGAGACCCAGTACTTC. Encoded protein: CASSLGWTEETQYF.

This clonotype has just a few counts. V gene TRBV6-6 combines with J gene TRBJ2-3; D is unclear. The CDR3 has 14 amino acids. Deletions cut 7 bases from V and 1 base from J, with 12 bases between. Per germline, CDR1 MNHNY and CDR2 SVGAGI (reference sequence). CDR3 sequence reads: CASKAGVGTDTQYF. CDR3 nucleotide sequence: TGTGCCAGCAAGGCCGGAGTCGGCACAGATACGCAGTATTTT.

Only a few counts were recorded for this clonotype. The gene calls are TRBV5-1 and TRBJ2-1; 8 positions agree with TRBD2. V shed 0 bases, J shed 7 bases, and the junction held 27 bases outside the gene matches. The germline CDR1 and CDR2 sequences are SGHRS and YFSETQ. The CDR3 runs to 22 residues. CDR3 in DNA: TGCGCCAGCAGCTTGGGAGGTCTTGGGAGCGGGAGACTCCACGCTTCCATGAATGAGCAGTTCTTC. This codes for CASSLGGLGSGRLHASMNEQFF.

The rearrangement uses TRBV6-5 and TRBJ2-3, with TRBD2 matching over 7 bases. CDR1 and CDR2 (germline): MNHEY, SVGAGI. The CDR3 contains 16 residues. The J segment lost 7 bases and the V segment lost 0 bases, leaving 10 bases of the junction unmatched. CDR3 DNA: TGTGCCAGCAGTTACTCGATGCGGTCAGCGGGACATACGCAGTATTTT. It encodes CASSYSMRSAGHTQYF.

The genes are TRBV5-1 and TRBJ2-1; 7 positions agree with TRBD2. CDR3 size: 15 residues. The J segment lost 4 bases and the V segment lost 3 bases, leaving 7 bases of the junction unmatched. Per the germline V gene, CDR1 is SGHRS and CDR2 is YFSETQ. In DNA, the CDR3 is TGCGCCAGCAGCTATGGGGGAGGGCCTTACAATGAGCAGTTCTTC. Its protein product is CASSYGGGPYNEQFF.

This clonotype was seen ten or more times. Here the CDR3 DNA reads TGTGCCAGCAGTTTAGGATTCACAGATACGCAGTATTTT. Translation: CASSLGFTDTQYF. The genes are TRBV27 and TRBJ2-3; D call uncertain. The CDR3 extends over 13 amino acids. With 2 bases removed from V and 2 bases from J, the gap between germline ends came to 5 bases. CDR1 and CDR2 from the germline V gene are MNHEY and SMNVEV (reference sequence).

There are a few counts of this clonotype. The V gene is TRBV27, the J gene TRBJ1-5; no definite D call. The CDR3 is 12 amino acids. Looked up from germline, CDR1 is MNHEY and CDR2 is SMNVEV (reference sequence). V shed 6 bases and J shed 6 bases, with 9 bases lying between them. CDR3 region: CASRLNIQPQHF. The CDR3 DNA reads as TGTGCCAGCAGGCTTAATATTCAGCCCCAGCATTTT.

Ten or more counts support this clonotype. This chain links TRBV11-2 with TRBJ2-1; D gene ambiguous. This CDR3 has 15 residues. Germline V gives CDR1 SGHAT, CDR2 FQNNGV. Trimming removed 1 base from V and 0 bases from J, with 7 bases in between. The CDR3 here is CASSLGRTSYNEQFF. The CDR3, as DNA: TGTGCCAGCAGCTTAGGACGGACCTCCTACAATGAGCAGTTCTTC.

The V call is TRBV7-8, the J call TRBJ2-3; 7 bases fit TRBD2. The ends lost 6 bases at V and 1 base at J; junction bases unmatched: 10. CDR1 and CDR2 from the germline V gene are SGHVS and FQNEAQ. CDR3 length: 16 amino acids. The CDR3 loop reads CASSGGRALGTDTQYF. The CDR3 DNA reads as TGTGCCAGCAGTGGTGGGAGGGCCCTCGGCACAGATACGCAGTATTTT.

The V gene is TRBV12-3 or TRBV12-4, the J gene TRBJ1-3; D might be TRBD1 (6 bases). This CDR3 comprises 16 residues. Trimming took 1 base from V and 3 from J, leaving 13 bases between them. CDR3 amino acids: CASSLEAGGGGNTIYF. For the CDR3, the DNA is TGTGCCAGCAGTTTAGAAGCCGGGGGCGGTGGAAACACCATATATTTT.

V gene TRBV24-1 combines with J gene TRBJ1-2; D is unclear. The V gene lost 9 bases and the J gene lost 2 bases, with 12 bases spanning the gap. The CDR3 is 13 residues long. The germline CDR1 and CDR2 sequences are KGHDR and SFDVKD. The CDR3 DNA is TGTGCCACCTCGGCGACTATGAACTATGGCTACACCTTC. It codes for CATSATMNYGYTF.

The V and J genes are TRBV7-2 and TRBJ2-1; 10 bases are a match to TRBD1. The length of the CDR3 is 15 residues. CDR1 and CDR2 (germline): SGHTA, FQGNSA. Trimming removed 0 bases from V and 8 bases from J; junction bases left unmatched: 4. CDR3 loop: CASSLAGTGVDEQFF. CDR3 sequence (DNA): TGTGCCAGCAGCTTAGCGGGGACAGGGGTCGATGAGCAGTTCTTC. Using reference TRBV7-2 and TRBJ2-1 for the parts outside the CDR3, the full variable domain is GAGVSQSPSNKVTEKGKDVELRCDPISGHTALYWYRQSLGQGLEFLIYFQGNSAPDKSGLPSDRFSAERTGGSVSTLTIQRTQQEDSAVYLCASSLAGTGVDEQFFGPGTRLTVL.

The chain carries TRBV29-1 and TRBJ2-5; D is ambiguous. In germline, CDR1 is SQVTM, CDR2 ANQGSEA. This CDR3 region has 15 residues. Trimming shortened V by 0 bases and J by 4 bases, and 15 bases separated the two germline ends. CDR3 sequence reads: CSVEDLYGARETQYF. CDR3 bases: TGCAGCGTTGAAGATCTTTACGGAGCGCGAGAGACCCAGTACTTC.

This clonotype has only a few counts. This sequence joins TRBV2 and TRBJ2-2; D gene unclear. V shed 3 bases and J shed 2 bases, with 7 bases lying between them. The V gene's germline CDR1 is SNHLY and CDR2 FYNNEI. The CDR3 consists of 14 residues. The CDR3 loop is CASSEFRNTGELFF. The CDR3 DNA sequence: TGTGCCAGCAGTGAGTTTCGCAACACCGGGGAGCTGTTTTTT. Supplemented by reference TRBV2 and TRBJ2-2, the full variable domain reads EPEVTQTPSHQVTQMGQEVILRCVPISNHLYFYWYRQILGQKVEFLVSFYNNEISEKSEIFDDQFSVERPDGSNFTLKIRSTKLEDSAMYFCASSEFRNTGELFFGEGSRLTVL.

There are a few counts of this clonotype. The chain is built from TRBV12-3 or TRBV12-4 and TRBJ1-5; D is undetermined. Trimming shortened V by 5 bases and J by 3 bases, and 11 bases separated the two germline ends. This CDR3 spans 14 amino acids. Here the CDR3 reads CASSRREANQPQHF. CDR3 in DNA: TGTGCCAGCAGTCGTCGGGAGGCCAATCAGCCCCAGCATTTT.